The 31 T cell receptor beta chains in this list originate from one sample, sequenced in a study of blood T cells in healthy people across ages. PCR was performed a second time for roughly 7 to 12 cycles using a sample-barcoded 5' primer and a J-beta primer mix. TCRdb reprocessed the 5' RACE reads with MiXCR, giving one entry per CDR3 protein. The sample shows hundreds of thousands of distinct CDR3 sequences, approximately 25% of them seen only once. The sample was also reused in another study, on T cells of mothers and their children.

The source material was blood. These receptors came from a boy between 10 and 17 years old in good health.

The rearrangement links TRBV7-3 to TRBJ2-2; 9 bases agree with TRBD1. CDR3 length: 16 residues. CDR1 is SGHTA and CDR2 is FQGTGA in the germline V gene. The trim removed 4 bases at V and 5 bases at J, leaving 8 bases unmatched. CDR3 DNA: TGTGCCAGCAGCTCCGGACAGGGGATAGGGACCGGGGAGCTGTTTTTT. Its translation: CASSSGQGIGTGELFF.

This clonotype was observed a handful of times. A read error may produce the germline difference seen at one junction end. The genes are TRBV6-6 and TRBJ2-4; possibly TRBD2 for D (6 bases). This CDR3 spans 18 amino acids. CDR1 MNHNY and CDR2 SVGAGI come from the germline V gene (reference sequence). CDR3 sequence reads: CASQTVGIAELAENIQYF. In DNA form, the CDR3 reads TGTGCCAGCCAGACGGTCGGGATAGCGGAACTAGCCGAAAACATTCAGTACTTC.

This clonotype has just a few counts. This chain links TRBV5-6 with TRBJ2-5, with D hard to call. This CDR3 has 14 residues. V shed 3 bases and J shed 1 base, with 10 bases lying between them. Germline CDR1 SGHDT, CDR2 YYEEEE. The CDR3 DNA reads as TGTGCCAGCAGCTCTATCTCAGGCCAAGAGACCCAGTACTTC. This translates into CASSSISGQETQYF.

The chain carries TRBV7-9 and TRBJ2-5; 10 nucleotides line up with TRBD2. This CDR3 comprises 16 residues. In germline, CDR1 is SEHNR, CDR2 FQNEAQ (reference sequence). The V gene end was trimmed by 7 bases and the J gene end by 3 bases; junction bases not matched to a gene: 11. The CDR3 here is CASIRAAGGPKETQYF. In DNA, the CDR3 is TGTGCCAGCATCCGCGCAGCGGGAGGGCCCAAAGAGACCCAGTACTTC.

This clonotype was detected only a few times. The chain uses TRBV24-1 and TRBJ2-1; maybe TRBD2 (5 bases). The CDR3 has 16 residues. The V end lost 3 bases, the J end lost 0 bases, and 11 bases lay between the germline ends. In germline, CDR1 is KGHDR, CDR2 SFDVKD. Here the CDR3 reads CATSDRRKGSYNEQFF. The CDR3 DNA reads as TGTGCCACCAGTGATCGGAGGAAGGGCTCCTACAATGAGCAGTTCTTC.

The chain uses TRBV7-2 and TRBJ1-2, with a tentative D call TRBD1 (6 bases). The CDR3 spans 15 residues. The germline gives CDR1 SGHTA, CDR2 FQGNSA. The V end was cut by 1 base, the J end by 0 bases, with 9 bases between. The CDR3 here is CASSLVGDTNYGYTF. The CDR3 nucleotides read TGTGCCAGCAGCTTAGTTGGGGACACTAACTATGGCTACACCTTC.

The rearrangement joins TRBV5-1 to TRBJ2-6; the D gene is possibly TRBD1 (6 bases). Germline CDR1 SGHRS, CDR2 YFSETQ. V was shortened by 4 bases and J by 8 bases, with 13 bases between the two germline ends. The CDR3 has 14 amino acids. The CDR3 loop is CASSRTGTTNVLTF. Here the CDR3 DNA reads TGCGCCAGCAGCCGCACCGGGACAACCAACGTCCTGACTTTC.

The rearrangement joins TRBV2 to TRBJ1-2; the D gene is possibly TRBD1 (5 bases). Per germline, CDR1 SNHLY and CDR2 FYNNEI. This CDR3 region has 11 residues. V was shortened by 11 bases and J by 2 bases, with 9 bases between the two germline ends. CDR3 sequence: CAQWGNYGYTF. In DNA, the CDR3 is TGTGCCCAATGGGGGAACTATGGCTACACCTTC. Full variable domain (rest looked up from reference TRBV2 and TRBJ1-2): EPEVTQTPSHQVTQMGQEVILRCVPISNHLYFYWYRQILGQKVEFLVSFYNNEISEKSEIFDDQFSVERPDGSNFTLKIRSTKLEDSAMYFCAQWGNYGYTFGSGTRLTVV.

The chain links TRBV28 to TRBJ2-6, with D unresolved. This CDR3 is 15 amino acids long. V lost 6 bases, J lost 1 base, and 10 bases lay in between. Germline V CDR1 and CDR2: MDHEN, SYDVKM. The CDR3 region has the DNA TGTGCCAGCAGCTCGGACCTTTCTGGGGCCAACGTCCTGACTTTC. Protein sequence: CASSSDLSGANVLTF.

This sequence joins TRBV27 and TRBJ2-3, with D tentatively TRBD2 (6 bases). CDR3 length equals 17 residues. Germline V gives CDR1 MNHEY, CDR2 SMNVEV (reference sequence). Trimming left V 3 bases short and J 1 base short, with 17 bases between. CDR3 sequence: CASSLGRLARGTDTQYF. The CDR3 nucleotides read TGTGCCAGCAGTTTGGGCCGGCTAGCGAGGGGCACAGATACGCAGTATTTT.

The chain uses TRBV10-3 and TRBJ2-5, with 13 bases matching TRBD2. Germline V gene lookup returns CDR1 ENHRY and CDR2 SYGVKD. Trimming cost V 10 bases and J 0 bases; bases outside gene matches: 26. The CDR3 length is 22 residues. CDR3 protein: CATLTGQGMTGTSGTNQETQYF. CDR3 nucleotides: TGTGCCACACTAACCGGACAGGGGATGACCGGGACTAGCGGGACAAACCAAGAGACCCAGTACTTC.

This clonotype was seen more than once but under ten times. This chain uses TRBV25-1 with TRBJ2-7, with TRBD2 matching 10 bases. The germline V gene has CDR1 MGHDK and CDR2 SYGVNS. The J segment lost 5 bases and the V segment lost 3 bases, leaving 4 bases of the junction unmatched. The CDR3 spans 14 residues. In nucleotides, the CDR3 is TGTGCCAGCAGTGATGGGCTAGCGGGAGACGAGCAGTACTTC. This sequence encodes CASSDGLAGDEQYF.

This clonotype was counted a few times. The chain links TRBV18 to TRBJ1-1; no definite D call. The V end lost 1 base, the J end lost 3 bases, and 12 bases lay between the germline ends. The CDR3 length is 15 residues. Germline CDR1 KGHSH, CDR2 LQKENI. The CDR3 sequence: CASSPLSLRDTEAFF. The CDR3 DNA reads as TGTGCCAGCTCACCACTGTCACTACGGGACACTGAAGCTTTCTTT.

This clonotype came up a few times. The chain joins TRBV24-1 to TRBJ2-3; the D is unclear. This CDR3 is built from 14 residues. V was trimmed by 9 bases and J by 3 bases, leaving 15 bases between them. Germline V gene lookup returns CDR1 KGHDR and CDR2 SFDVKD. The CDR3 bases are TGTGCCACCGCCGCAGCAGTCGGAACAGATACGCAGTATTTT. As protein: CATAAAVGTDTQYF.

The rearrangement links TRBV5-1 to TRBJ2-2; 8 nucleotides agree with TRBD2. The CDR3 is made up of 18 amino acids. The germline V gene encodes CDR1 SGHRS and CDR2 YFSETQ. The J segment lost 4 bases and the V segment lost 0 bases, leaving 11 bases of the junction unmatched. The CDR3 coding sequence is TGCGCCAGCAGCTTGGTAATTTCCGGGAGGGATGGCACCGGGGAGCTGTTTTTT. It translates to CASSLVISGRDGTGELFF. Looking up the rest from reference TRBV5-1 and TRBJ2-2 gives the full variable domain: KAGVTQTPRYLIKTRGQQVTLSCSPISGHRSVSWYQQTPGQGLQFLFEYFSETQRNKGNFPGRFSGRQFSNSRSEMNVSTLELGDSALYLCASSLVISGRDGTGELFFGEGSRLTVL.

The rearrangement joins TRBV6-1 to TRBJ2-7; D is undetermined. The V and J ends lost 4 bases and 5 bases respectively, with 24 bases between them. The CDR3 consists of 17 residues. Germline CDR1 and CDR2: MNHNS and SASEGT. The CDR3 protein is CASSAERPGRILDEQYF. The CDR3 DNA sequence: TGTGCCAGCAGTGCAGAACGCCCCGGACGGATCCTGGACGAGCAGTACTTC.

The chain combines TRBV28 with TRBJ2-1, with TRBD2 as a possible D gene (7 bases). The CDR3 totals 14 residues. Germline lookup yields CDR1 MDHEN and CDR2 SYDVKM. With 3 bases removed from V and 6 bases from J, the gap between germline ends came to 12 bases. For the CDR3, the DNA is TGTGCCAGCAGTTTTGGGCGGGGGCCCAATGAGCAGTTCTTC. Its protein is CASSFGRGPNEQFF.

This clonotype was seen repeatedly, ten times or more. V and J are TRBV27 and TRBJ2-5; D gene unclear. The CDR3 spans 14 residues. V lost 0 bases to trimming and J lost 2 bases, with 7 bases between them. Germline assignment: CDR1 MNHEY and CDR2 SMNVEV (reference sequence). The CDR3 coding sequence is TGTGCCAGCAGTTTATCTGCCAAACAAGAGACCCAGTACTTC. As protein: CASSLSAKQETQYF.

The rearrangement uses TRBV29-1 and TRBJ1-1, with no clear D. V lost 7 bases to trimming and J lost 1 base, with 10 bases between them. Germline-derived CDR1 and CDR2 are SQVTM and ANQGSEA. CDR3 length equals 12 residues. The CDR3 DNA reads TGCAGCGCGGGAGACCGGAACACTGAAGCTTTCTTT. The encoded protein is CSAGDRNTEAFF.

The rearrangement joins TRBV27 to TRBJ2-5, with D unresolved. CDR1 and CDR2 (germline): MNHEY, SMNVEV (reference sequence). V was cut by 6 bases and J by 3 bases, with 11 bases left in between. The CDR3 consists of 13 residues. The CDR3 DNA is TGTGCCAGCAGGTTAGGAAGGGAAGAGACCCAGTACTTC. Its protein is CASRLGREETQYF.

The chain uses TRBV3-1 and TRBJ2-2, with no clear D. The CDR3 has 15 residues. Germline-derived CDR1 and CDR2 are LGHDT and YNNKEL (reference sequence). Trimming left V 2 bases short and J 5 bases short, with 12 bases between. CDR3 amino acids: CASSQRTVRTGELFF. The CDR3 DNA reads as TGTGCCAGCAGCCAAAGGACGGTCCGGACCGGGGAGCTGTTTTTT. The full variable domain, completed using reference TRBV3-1 and TRBJ2-2, is DTAVSQTPKYLVTQMGNDKSIKCEQNLGHDTMYWYKQDSKKFLKIMFSYNNKELIINETVPNRFSPKSPDKAHLNLHINSLELGDSAVYFCASSQRTVRTGELFFGEGSRLTVL.

V gene TRBV14 combines with J gene TRBJ2-4, with D hard to call. The germline CDR1 and CDR2 sequences are SGHDN and FVKESK. Trimming pared 1 base from V and 0 bases from J, leaving 10 bases between. The CDR3 sequence is 16 residues long. CDR3 protein: CASSQGGFIAKNIQYF. CDR3 in DNA: TGTGCCAGCAGCCAAGGTGGCTTCATAGCCAAAAACATTCAGTACTTC.

This clonotype has only one observation. The chain has TRBV3-1 and TRBJ2-7, with 9 bases identical to TRBD2. Germline trimming cut 6 bases from V and 5 bases from J; bases unmatched to any gene: 20. The CDR3 runs to 18 residues. CDR1 is LGHDT, CDR2 YNNKEL, per germline (reference sequence). In DNA form, the CDR3 reads TGTGCCAGCAGGCCCTTCACGCGGGAGGGACTAGCAGCCGACGAGCAGTACTTC. Its translation is CASRPFTREGLAADEQYF.

On this clonotype itself: One end of the junction fails to match germline, which may point to a read error. The V and J genes are TRBV11-2 and TRBJ2-5; no firm D call. This CDR3 comprises 14 residues. Germline CDR1 is SGHAT and CDR2 is FQNNGV. The CDR3 loop reads CASSLELSRETQYF. In nucleotides, the CDR3 is TGTGCCAGCAGCCTAGAATTGAGCCGTGAGACCCAGTACTTC.

The chain uses TRBV12-3 or TRBV12-4 and TRBJ2-1; TRBD2 agrees at 11 bases. The CDR3 has 17 amino acids. V was pared by 2 bases and J by 9 bases, with 12 bases of the junction left unmatched. CDR3 coding DNA: TGTGCCAGCAGTTTACATAGAAATAGCGGGAGGGCCGGTGAGCAGTTCTTC. This codes for CASSLHRNSGRAGEQFF.

The chain recombines TRBV7-9 with TRBJ2-3; a weak D match, TRBD2 (7 bases). This CDR3 is built from 15 residues. Germline CDR1 is SEHNR and CDR2 is FQNEAQ (reference sequence). V was trimmed by 7 bases and J by 2 bases, leaving 16 bases between them. CDR3 amino acids: CASNPRGGATDTQYF. CDR3 DNA sequence: TGTGCCAGCAACCCAAGGGGGGGGGCCACAGATACGCAGTATTTT.

The V and J genes are TRBV4-1 and TRBJ2-5, with D possibly matching TRBD1 (5 bases). The J call is uncertain, as TRBJ2-7 better fits the DNA end. The CDR3 length is 18 residues. In germline, CDR1 is MGHRA, CDR2 YSYEKL. The CDR3 loop reads CASSQEGFRAADPYEQYF. The CDR3 DNA sequence: TGCGCCAGCAGCCAAGAGGGTTTCAGGGCGGCGGACCCCTACGAGCAGTACTTC.

Only a few counts were recorded for this clonotype. V and J are TRBV10-3 and TRBJ2-1; 8 nucleotides align to TRBD2. CDR3 length: 15 amino acids. The germline V gene encodes CDR1 ENHRY and CDR2 SYGVKD. V trimming: 7 bases; J trimming: 2 bases; junction bases outside the gene matches: 7. The CDR3 sequence is CAITEGGGPYNEQFF. CDR3 nucleotide sequence: TGTGCCATCACCGAAGGCGGGGGGCCCTACAATGAGCAGTTCTTC.

The chain couples TRBV5-1 to TRBJ2-2, with D uncertain. The V end lost 4 bases, the J end lost 0 bases, and 19 bases lay between the germline ends. Germline V gene sequence: CDR1 SGHRS, CDR2 YFSETQ. The length of the CDR3 is 18 residues. The CDR3 DNA follows: TGCGCCAGCAGCATCGCCCTCCGGTCCTTGACGAACACCGGGGAGCTGTTTTTT. Protein product: CASSIALRSLTNTGELFF.

The CDR3 loop reads CASSDGERTGELFF. The CDR3 region has the DNA TGCGCCAGCAGCGACGGTGAGCGCACCGGGGAGCTGTTTTTT. This chain uses TRBV4-1 with TRBJ2-2; D not resolved. V lost 5 bases and J 4 bases, leaving 11 bases between the germline ends. Germline CDR1 MGHRA, CDR2 YSYEKL. The CDR3 has 14 residues.

V gene TRBV24-1 combines with J gene TRBJ2-2; 9 bases agree with TRBD1. This CDR3 has 17 residues. CDR1 is KGHDR, CDR2 SFDVKD, per germline. With 1 base clipped from V and 3 bases from J, the junction kept 5 bases outside the gene matches. Written as DNA, the CDR3 is TGTGCCACCAGTGATTTCCTGGACAGGGGTGACACCGGGGAGCTGTTTTTT. Translating gives CATSDFLDRGDTGELFF.